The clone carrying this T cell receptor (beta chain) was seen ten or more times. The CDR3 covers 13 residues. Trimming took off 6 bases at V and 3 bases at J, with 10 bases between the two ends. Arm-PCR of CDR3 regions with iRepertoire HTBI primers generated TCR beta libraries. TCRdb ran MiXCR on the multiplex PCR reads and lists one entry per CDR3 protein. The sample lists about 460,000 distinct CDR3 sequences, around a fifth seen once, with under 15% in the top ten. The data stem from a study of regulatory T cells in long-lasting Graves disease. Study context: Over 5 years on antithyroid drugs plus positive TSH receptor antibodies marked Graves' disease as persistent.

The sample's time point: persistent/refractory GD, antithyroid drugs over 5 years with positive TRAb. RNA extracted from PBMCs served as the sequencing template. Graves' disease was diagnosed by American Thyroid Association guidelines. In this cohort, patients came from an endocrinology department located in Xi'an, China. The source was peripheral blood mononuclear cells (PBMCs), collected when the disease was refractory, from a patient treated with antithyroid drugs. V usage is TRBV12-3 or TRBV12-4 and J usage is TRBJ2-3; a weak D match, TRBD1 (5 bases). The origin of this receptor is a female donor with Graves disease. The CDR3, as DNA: TGTGCCAGCAGCCTCCAGGGTACAGATACGCAGTATTTT. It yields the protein CASSLQGTDTQYF.